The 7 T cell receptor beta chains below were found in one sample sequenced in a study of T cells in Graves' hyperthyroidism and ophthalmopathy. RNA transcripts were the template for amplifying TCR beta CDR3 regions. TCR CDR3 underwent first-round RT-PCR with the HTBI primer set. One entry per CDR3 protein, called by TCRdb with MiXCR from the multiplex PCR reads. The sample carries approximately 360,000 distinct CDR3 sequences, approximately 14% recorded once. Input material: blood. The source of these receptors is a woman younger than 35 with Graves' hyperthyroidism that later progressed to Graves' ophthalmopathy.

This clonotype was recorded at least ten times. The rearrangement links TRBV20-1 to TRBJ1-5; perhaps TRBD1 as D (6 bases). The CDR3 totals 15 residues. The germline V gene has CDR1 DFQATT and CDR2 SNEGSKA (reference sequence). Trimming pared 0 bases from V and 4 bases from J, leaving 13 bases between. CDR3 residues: CSAREVGQRNQPQHF. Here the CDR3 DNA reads TGCAGTGCTAGAGAGGTCGGACAGAGGAATCAGCCCCAGCATTTT.

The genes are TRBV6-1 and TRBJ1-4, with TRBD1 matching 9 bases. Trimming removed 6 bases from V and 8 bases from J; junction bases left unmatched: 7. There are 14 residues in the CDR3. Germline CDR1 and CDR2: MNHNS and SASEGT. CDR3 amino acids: CASRDTGGLEKLFF. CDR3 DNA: TGTGCCAGCAGAGACACAGGGGGCTTGGAAAAACTGTTTTTT.

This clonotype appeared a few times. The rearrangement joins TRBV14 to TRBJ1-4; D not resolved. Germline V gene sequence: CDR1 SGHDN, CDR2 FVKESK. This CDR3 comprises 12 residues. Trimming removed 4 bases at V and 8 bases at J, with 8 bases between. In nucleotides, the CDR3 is TGTGCCAGCAGCCTACTGAGGGAAAAACTGTTTTTT. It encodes CASSLLREKLFF.

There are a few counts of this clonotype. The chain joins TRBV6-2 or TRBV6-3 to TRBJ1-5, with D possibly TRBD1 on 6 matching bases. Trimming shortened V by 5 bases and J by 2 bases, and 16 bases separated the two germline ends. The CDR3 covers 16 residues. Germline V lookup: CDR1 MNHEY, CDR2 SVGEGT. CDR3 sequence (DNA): TGTGCCAGCAGTCCAAACCACAGGGAAGGCAATCAGCCCCAGCATTTT. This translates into CASSPNHREGNQPQHF.

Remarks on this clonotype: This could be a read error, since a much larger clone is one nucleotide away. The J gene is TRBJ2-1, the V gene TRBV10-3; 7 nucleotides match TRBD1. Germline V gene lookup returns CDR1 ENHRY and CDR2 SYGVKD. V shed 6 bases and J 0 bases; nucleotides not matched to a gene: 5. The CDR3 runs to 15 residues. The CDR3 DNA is TGTGCCATCAGGCCCGACAGGGCCTCCTACAATGAGCAGTTCTTC. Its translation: CAIRPDRASYNEQFF.

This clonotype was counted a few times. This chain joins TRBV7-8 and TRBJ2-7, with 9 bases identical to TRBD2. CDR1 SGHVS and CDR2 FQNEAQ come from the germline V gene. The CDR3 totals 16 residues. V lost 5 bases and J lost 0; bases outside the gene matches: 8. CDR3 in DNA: TGTGCCAGCAGCCACGCAGGTAGCGGGAGCTCCTACGAGCAGTACTTC. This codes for CASSHAGSGSSYEQYF.

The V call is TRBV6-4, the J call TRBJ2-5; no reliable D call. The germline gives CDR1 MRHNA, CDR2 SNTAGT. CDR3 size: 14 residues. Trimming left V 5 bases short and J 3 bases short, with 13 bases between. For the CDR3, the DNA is TGTGCCAGCAGTTCCCCAATCTTAAAAGAGACCCAGTACTTC. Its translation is CASSSPILKETQYF.